Listed below are T cell receptor beta chains from one sample, sequenced in a study of T cell repertoires in aging, cancer and after chemotherapy. One entry per CDR3 protein, called by TCRdb with MiXCR from the multiplex PCR reads. This repertoire shows about 840 distinct CDR3 sequences, approximately 26% found once; its top ten account for over 20%. Sequencing was carried out using blood. The origin of the receptors is a human donor with a solid tumor. Each CDR3 is given with its conserved first and last residue. D genes are given only for firm matches. The listing skips clone size in some rows; elsewhere it reads once, few, many or a size class.

V | D | size | CDR3
TRBV20-1 | . | . | CSARGFDRNYYNEQFF
TRBV18 | TRBD2 | . | CASSPPGLAGGSGEQYF
TRBV24-1 | TRBD2 | . | CATSDADFAGDQETQYF
TRBV6-1 | TRBD2 | medium-sized | CASSVGTSQTGELFF
TRBV12-3/TRBV12-4 | . | . | CASSLPASSYEQYF
TRBV7-9 | . | medium-sized | CASSLGEIYGYTF
TRBV7-9 | . | . | CDSSLGELPDNEQFF
TRBV14 | TRBD2 | few | CASSQGAGGSVTDTQYF
TRBV6-1 | TRBD1 | . | CASSQGWTGGSQPQHF
TRBV19 | . | . | CASSIDTGISYNEQFF
TRBV24-1 | . | few | CATSTPGQPNTEAFF
TRBV28 | TRBD1 | . | CAGNRGISTDTQYF
TRBV5-4 | . | medium-sized | CASRWDSGATDTQYF
TRBV27 | TRBD1 | few | CASSPRGQGYTEAFF
TRBV19 | . | medium-sized | CASSMAGTPLRGYTF
TRBV11-3 | . | large | CASTLRGAVQETQYF
TRBV13 | . | large | CASSLGVSGEETQYF
TRBV6-5 | . | large | CASSGGERTEAFF
TRBV20-1 | . | . | CSARGGGSPEAFF
TRBV18 | . | few | CASSPGGALRGEQYF
TRBV18 | . | . | CASSGEYGQRDNEQFF
TRBV6-5 | TRBD1 | large | CASSYSAGGMNTGELFF
TRBV27 | TRBD1 | . | CASSLELGQGNTEAFF
TRBV20-1 | TRBD2 | few | CSVEPPRATSGGGEQYF
TRBV5-1 | . | . | CASSTPETGTYEQYF
TRBV20-1 | . | . | CSTDTGPVQETQYF
TRBV6-5 | . | large | CASSYSTLGGLAYNEQFF
TRBV7-9 | . | few | CASSFSGSSWEVGAFF
TRBV6-6 | . | few | CASRGDTSNQPQHF
TRBV20-1 | . | . | CSIKETGSGNTIYF
TRBV24-1 | . | medium-sized | CATSDPGRDDGNYGYTF
TRBV4-1 | TRBD1 | . | CASSQDPTGEETQYF
TRBV10-2 | . | few | CASSYGGYGYTF
TRBV30 | . | large | CAWSTSTSPSTDTQYF
TRBV20-1 | TRBD1 | few | CSARGGTEVPNEQYF
TRBV11-1 | . | . | CASSFAGATYNEQFF
TRBV7-6 | TRBD2 | large | CASSSTSGGAWGETQYF
TRBV30 | . | large | CAWTPEHSPLHF
TRBV19 | TRBD1 | large | CASSGTGGSANSPLHF
TRBV19 | TRBD2 | large | CASSMVWGGVNEQFF
TRBV20-1 | TRBD2 | few | CSARLGLAGAAITGANVLTF
TRBV20-1 | . | . | CSARIDWQETQYF
TRBV7-6 | TRBD2 | . | CASGLLAGGHSYNEQFF
TRBV18 | TRBD1 | . | CASSPRPGQGVLLGNTIYF
TRBV6-5 | . | large | CASGYVIGGRGGETQYF
TRBV6-4 | TRBD2 | . | CASSDVAGRVGEQFF
TRBV15 | TRBD2 | large | CATSREPAGAYEQYF
TRBV6-1 | TRBD1 | large | CASSEIPGQGTDTQYF
TRBV19 | TRBD2 | large | CASSTLLAGGSYNEQFF
TRBV28 | . | . | CASHTGNSPLHF
TRBV12-3/TRBV12-4 | . | medium-sized | CASSLRGGQPQHF